What follows is one T cell receptor beta chain and its context. This sample was taken from a study of cytomegalovirus exposure and HLA in healthy donors. Assay used: immunoSEQ multiplex PCR; TCRdb lists only in-frame clones, some missing. This sample has 150,000 to 200,000 clones, with 80% to 90% found just once. The CDR3 is 16 residues long. The ends were cut back, 0 bases at V and 3 bases at J, with 14 bases in the middle. Germline V gene sequence: CDR1 MNHEY, CDR2 SVGAGI. The chain has TRBV6-5 and TRBJ1-2; TRBD1 is a possible D gene (5 bases). Sequenced material: PBMCs. This sequence was found in a woman aged 25-40 years in good health and CMV-seronegative. This CDR3 is CASSYSRAGTDYGYTF. The CDR3 nucleotides read TGTGCCAGCAGTTACTCGAGGGCGGGGACTGACTATGGCTACACCTTC.